The T cell receptor beta chain described here comes from a study of beta chain features in type 1 diabetes. Study-level findings and limits: TCRB CDR3s from Type 1 diabetes patients were moderately but significantly shorter in all four CD4+ subsets.

The isolated RNA, all of it, was reverse transcribed, so expressed TCRB transcripts were what got sequenced. Method: immunoSEQ multiplex PCR; TCRdb's copy keeps in-frame clones and lacks some. The sample lists roughly 730,000 clones; about an eighth were seen once. Of note for this clone: The antigen is unknown.

The material sequenced was naive CD4+ T cells from blood. The TCR comes from a man aged 18 to 29 with type 1 diabetes.

The CDR3 DNA reads as TGTGCCTGGAGTGTAAAACAGGGAGGGTCCTACGAGCAGTACTTC. Translated: CAWSVKQGGSYEQYF. The chain is built from TRBV30 and TRBJ2-7, with a tentative D call TRBD2 (7 bases). Deletions cut 0 bases from V and 1 base from J, with 13 bases between. Per the germline V gene, CDR1 is GTSNPN and CDR2 is SVGIG (reference sequence). The CDR3 loop spans 15 amino acids.